In this sample, the clone carrying this TCR beta chain turned up once. What it binds is not known. TCRdb ran MiXCR on the reads and lists one entry per CDR3 protein. The sample includes under 850,000 distinct CDR3 sequences, roughly 33% of them seen just once. These data originate in a study of T cell repertoires in cytomegalovirus infection. The CDR3 has 12 residues. V lost 7 bases, J lost 8 bases, and 11 bases lay in between. This chain links TRBV12-3 or TRBV12-4 with TRBJ2-2, with D tentatively TRBD1 (6 bases). This specimen was cultured PBMCs, taken from culture after CMV antigen stimulation. The origin of this receptor is a human donor in good health (CMV status not recorded). Some clones in this sample may be carry-over from other donors' samples. CDR3 amino acids: CASNGQMGELFF. The DNA for the CDR3 is TGTGCCAGCAACGGACAGATGGGGGAGCTGTTTTTT.